A single T cell receptor beta chain is shown here with its context. J lost 0 bases, V lost 2 bases, and 10 bases had no gene match. This CDR3 comprises 19 residues. CDR1 and CDR2 from the germline V gene are SNHLY and FYNNEI. Assay: immunoSEQ multiplex PCR; the TCRdb copy retains only in-frame clones and omits some. The table lists more than 40,000 clones, around 90% of them singletons. This sample is part of a study of T cell changes during pregnancy in multiple sclerosis. The clonotype originates from a female donor in good health, enrolled as a control in a pregnancy study. This sample comprised peripheral blood, obtained in the first trimester of pregnancy. V is TRBV2 and J is TRBJ1-5, with TRBD1 identical over 10 bases. The CDR3 nucleotides are TGTGCCAGCAGTGAAAGACAGGGGGCCCTACCTTCTAGCAATCAGCCCCAGCATTTT. Translated: CASSERQGALPSSNQPQHF.